The T cell receptor (beta chain) described here comes from a study of healthy donors' naive CD4 and CD8 T cells. Germline CDR1 reads SQVTM; CDR2 reads ANQGSEA. The CDR3 covers 13 residues. V gave up 0 bases and J gave up 2 bases, with 4 bases separating them. Each TCR library used approximately 500 ng of total RNA and a linear amplification protocol. TCRdb independently ran MiXCR on the reads; one entry per CDR3 protein. This table has approximately 180,000 distinct CDR3 sequences, 65% to 80% appearing once. The chain joins TRBV29-1 to TRBJ2-2; D gene unclear. The TCR comes from a pool of human donors in good health; the sample pools cells from several healthy donors. The sequenced sample consisted of naive CD4+ and CD8+ T cells sorted from blood, pooled from several donors. Written as DNA, the CDR3 is TGCAGCGTTGAAGAGGGAAACACCGGGGAGCTGTTTTTT. As protein: CSVEEGNTGELFF.